This T cell receptor (beta chain) was captured by sequencing in a study of cytomegalovirus exposure and HLA in healthy donors. General study points: In vitro work confirmed that three CMV-associated chains recognize CMV antigens. Cytomegalovirus-associated TCR beta chains were listed, numbering under 200.

Assay: immunoSEQ multiplex PCR; the TCRdb copy retains only in-frame clones and omits some. This sample has some 150,000 clones, with more than 75% found just once. The CDR3 consists of 16 residues. Germline loops: CDR1 SEHNR, CDR2 FQNEAQ (reference sequence). V dropped 5 bases and J dropped 7 bases, with 20 bases sitting between them. A single count supports this clone. What it binds is unknown. The sequenced material came from PBMCs. The chain combines TRBV7-9 with TRBJ1-4; unclear D gene. The TCR comes from a man between 18 and 35 years old in good health and CMV-seropositive. The CDR3 protein is CASSPLRGRVGEKLFF. CDR3 nucleotide sequence: TGTGCCAGCAGCCCCCTCCGGGGAAGGGTCGGTGAAAAACTGTTTTTT.